This TCR beta chain derives from a study of blood T cell repertoires in COVID-19. The wider study: Spain, Italy and the United States supplied samples that represented acute and convalescent COVID-19. PBMCs, B-cell-depleted T cells, or T cells were the source of the cDNA or gDNA that made up the material.

Under the authors' procedure: Amplification of reference gene primers provided the estimated nucleated cell counts. Clones were read by immunoSEQ multiplex PCR, and TCRdb kept only the in-frame ones, dropping some. From that table come the V and J calls and clone size; the DNA was used to work out D and trimming. The sample has approximately 280,000 clones; over 75% are singletons. This clone was recorded only once. The germline V gene encodes CDR1 SGHRS and CDR2 YFSETQ. This CDR3 region has 13 residues. The junction had 3 bases not matched to a gene; V was cut back by 4 bases and J by 3 bases. The source material was peripheral blood. This chain links TRBV5-1 with TRBJ1-1; 7 bases fit TRBD1. This sequence originates from a man younger than 35 with active or convalescent COVID-19. CDR3 in amino acids: CASSRDRDTEAFF. CDR3 DNA: TGCGCCAGCAGCCGTGACAGGGACACTGAAGCTTTCTTT.